The 27 T cell receptor beta chains given below trace back to one sample, sequenced in a study of T cell changes during pregnancy in multiple sclerosis. Profiling relied on immunoSEQ multiplex PCR, and the TCRdb table lists in-frame clones only, not all of them. The repertoire holds roughly 26,000 clones, roughly 87% seen once, with roughly 15% in the top ten. The starting material was CD8+ T cells from peripheral blood mononuclear cells, obtained in the second trimester of pregnancy. Receptor source: a female donor with multiple sclerosis, enrolled in a pregnancy study.

This chain joins TRBV19 and TRBJ2-7; 12 bases agree with TRBD2. The CDR3 has 14 residues. Germline V lookup: CDR1 LNHDA, CDR2 SQIVND (reference sequence). After removal of 5 bases from V and 4 bases from J, the junction contained 3 bases not matched to a gene. CDR3 amino acids: CASSWTSGTYEQYF. CDR3 bases: TGTGCCAGTAGTTGGACTAGCGGGACGTACGAGCAGTACTTC.

The gene calls are TRBV5-1 and TRBJ2-2, with a possible D match to TRBD1 (5 bases). The germline V gene has CDR1 SGHRS and CDR2 YFSETQ. Trimming stripped 1 base from V and 1 base from J, with 14 bases between. The CDR3 covers 17 residues. CDR3 amino acids: CASSLRGDGGNTGELFF. In DNA, the CDR3 is TGCGCCAGCAGCTTGAGGGGCGATGGCGGGAACACCGGGGAGCTGTTTTTT.

V and J are TRBV27 and TRBJ2-3, with TRBD1 matching 9 bases. The germline V gene has CDR1 MNHEY and CDR2 SMNVEV (reference sequence). Trimming at V came to 6 bases and at J to 0 bases, leaving 16 bases not matched to a gene. The CDR3 runs 19 residues. CDR3 sequence: CASSNWTGAVFSSTDTQYF. The CDR3 bases are TGTGCCAGCAGCAACTGGACAGGGGCTGTCTTTTCAAGCACAGATACGCAGTATTTT.

CDR3 amino acids: CASSVRGAAGNEQFF. Here the CDR3 DNA reads TGTGCCAGCAGTGTAAGGGGTGCGGCCGGCAATGAGCAGTTCTTC. The chain links TRBV27 to TRBJ2-1; D possibly corresponds to TRBD1 (5 bases). Trimming pared 5 bases from V and 6 bases from J, leaving 17 bases between. The CDR3 has 15 amino acids. CDR1 and CDR2 from the germline V gene are MNHEY and SMNVEV (reference sequence).

The V call is TRBV28, the J call TRBJ2-5; 12 nucleotides match TRBD2. Germline V gene data show CDR1 as MDHEN and CDR2 as SYDVKM. The CDR3 runs 15 residues. V shed 5 bases and J 5 bases; nucleotides not matched to a gene: 6. CDR3 DNA: TGTGCCAGCAGTATGACTAGCGGGAGTGCGGAGACCCAGTACTTC. It codes for CASSMTSGSAETQYF.

The rearrangement uses TRBV16 and TRBJ1-2; D not certain. The V gene lost 3 bases and the J gene lost 3 bases, with 14 bases spanning the gap. The CDR3 contains 15 residues. From germline, CDR1 is KGHSY and CDR2 FQNENV. The CDR3 nucleotides are TGTGCCAGCAGCCAGCTTGAGGCGGGCGACTATGGCTACACCTTC. It specifies CASSQLEAGDYGYTF. Filled out from reference TRBV16 and TRBJ1-2, the complete variable domain reads GEEVAQTPKHLVRGEGQKAKLYCAPIKGHSYVFWYQQVLKNEFKFLISFQNENVFDETGMPKERFSAKCLPNSPCSLEIQATKLEDSAVYFCASSQLEAGDYGYTFGSGTRLTVV.

The chain has TRBV7-2 and TRBJ2-7, with 9 bases aligning to TRBD2. Per the germline V gene, CDR1 is SGHTA and CDR2 is FQGNSA. J was trimmed by 5 bases and V by 5 bases; bases with no gene match: 10. The CDR3 consists of 15 residues. In DNA form, the CDR3 reads TGTGCCAGCAGCGCGACTAGCGGTCCCCTCCACGAGCAGTACTTC. Translated: CASSATSGPLHEQYF. The entire variable domain, with the rest obtained from reference TRBV7-2 and TRBJ2-7, is as follows: GAGVSQSPSNKVTEKGKDVELRCDPISGHTALYWYRQSLGQGLEFLIYFQGNSAPDKSGLPSDRFSAERTGGSVSTLTIQRTQQEDSAVYLCASSATSGPLHEQYFGPGTRLTVT.

This chain connects TRBV9 to TRBJ2-7; D might be TRBD1 (5 bases). Trimming left V 0 bases short and J 7 bases short, with 8 bases between. Looked up from germline, CDR1 is SGDLS and CDR2 is YYNGEE. The CDR3 has 12 amino acids. The CDR3 region is CASSVDGAEQYF. The CDR3 DNA sequence: TGTGCCAGCAGCGTAGATGGGGCAGAGCAGTACTTC.

This chain joins TRBV28 and TRBJ2-4; 9 positions agree with TRBD1. The CDR3 covers 16 residues. Trimming removed 4 bases from V and 8 bases from J; junction bases left unmatched: 12. Germline loops: CDR1 MDHEN, CDR2 SYDVKM. CDR3 loop: CASSSPGNRGLDIQYF. The CDR3 DNA follows: TGTGCCAGCAGTTCGCCAGGGAACAGGGGGCTCGACATTCAGTACTTC.

The chain uses TRBV21-1 and TRBJ2-7; TRBD2, the D gene given by the table, was not confirmed from the DNA. TRBV21-1 represents a pseudogene. CDR3 length equals 16 residues. The CDR3 loop is CASSKNPRRSSYEQYF. In DNA form, the CDR3 reads TGTGCCAGCAGCAAGAACCCGCGGAGGAGCTCCTACGAGCAGTACTTC.

The rearrangement joins TRBV6-6 to TRBJ1-2; TRBD1 aligns across 7 bases. This CDR3 region has 12 residues. Germline V lookup: CDR1 MNHNY, CDR2 SVGAGI (reference sequence). Trimming removed 3 bases from V and 7 bases from J; junction bases left unmatched: 2. Here the CDR3 DNA reads TGTGCCAGCAGTTATGGGGACAGTGGCTACACCTTC. Its protein product is CASSYGDSGYTF.

The gene calls are TRBV5-6 and TRBJ2-1; 16 bases are a match to TRBD2. J was trimmed by 9 bases and V by 3 bases; bases with no gene match: 6. Germline V gene lookup returns CDR1 SGHDT and CDR2 YYEEEE. CDR3 length: 16 amino acids. The CDR3 reads CASSYGTSGRVGEQFF. The CDR3 nucleotides are TGTGCCAGCAGCTACGGGACTAGCGGGAGGGTGGGTGAGCAGTTCTTC.

This clone was seen a single time. The chain uses TRBV10-3 and TRBJ1-2; tentatively, D is TRBD1 (5 bases). The germline CDR1 and CDR2 sequences are ENHRY and SYGVKD. The CDR3 totals 15 residues. The germline V and J ends were trimmed by 2 bases and 4 bases, with 14 bases remaining between them. The CDR3 DNA sequence: TGTGCCATCAGTGAGAGGGGCAGCAGGGCCTATGGCTACACCTTC. Its translation is CAISERGSRAYGYTF.

J is TRBJ1-1 and V is TRBV5-6; 8 bases line up with TRBD1. Losses at the gene ends were 2 bases for V and 4 bases for J; bases not matched to a gene: 1. CDR1 is SGHDT, CDR2 YYEEEE, per germline. CDR3 length: 13 amino acids. In nucleotides, the CDR3 is TGTGCCAGCAGCTTTCAGGGGGCCACTGAAGCTTTCTTT. Its translation is CASSFQGATEAFF.

V and J are TRBV9 and TRBJ2-7, with a possible D match to TRBD2 (6 bases). The germline V and J ends were trimmed by 1 base and 5 bases, with 13 bases remaining between them. The V gene's germline CDR1 is SGDLS and CDR2 YYNGEE. This CDR3 comprises 14 residues. CDR3: CASSVKGLFDEQYF. Here the CDR3 DNA reads TGTGCCAGCAGCGTAAAGGGACTTTTCGACGAGCAGTACTTC.

This clone rates as medium-sized. This chain connects TRBV7-2 to TRBJ1-1, with D maybe TRBD1 (6 bases). CDR1 and CDR2 from the germline V gene are SGHTA and FQGNSA. Trimming left V 3 bases short and J 6 bases short, with 14 bases between. The CDR3 runs 14 residues. The DNA of the CDR3 is TGTGCCAGCAGCTTCGGGGACACCATATCTGAAGCTTTCTTT. Translation: CASSFGDTISEAFF.

The count of this clone is one. This chain's CDR3 is CASGQGAEAFF. In nucleotides, the CDR3 is TGTGCCAGTGGACAGGGGGCTGAAGCTTTCTTT. This sequence joins TRBV27 and TRBJ1-1; 10 bases are a match to TRBD1. Germline V gives CDR1 MNHEY, CDR2 SMNVEV (reference sequence). After removal of 9 bases from V and 6 bases from J, the junction contained 1 base not matched to a gene. This CDR3 region has 11 residues.

V usage is TRBV28 and J usage is TRBJ2-1, with D perhaps TRBD2 (6 bases). The V end lost 5 bases, the J end lost 0 bases, and 20 bases lay between the germline ends. Germline CDR1 MDHEN, CDR2 SYDVKM. The CDR3 spans 18 residues. CDR3 loop: CASSLRGSGDSSYNEQFF. CDR3 bases: TGTGCCAGCAGTCTCCGGGGGAGCGGAGACAGCTCCTACAATGAGCAGTTCTTC.

The gene calls are TRBV29-1 and TRBJ2-1; no clear D gene. Germline V gene sequence: CDR1 SQVTM, CDR2 ANQGSEA. CDR3 length: 13 residues. Trimming cost V 1 base and J 6 bases, with 10 bases left between them. CDR3 amino acids: CSVEGGSINEQFF. CDR3 DNA: TGCAGCGTTGAAGGCGGATCGATCAATGAGCAGTTCTTC.

The V gene is TRBV11-2, the J gene TRBJ1-1; possible D gene TRBD1, 5 bases. There are 14 residues in the CDR3. The V gene lost 1 base and the J gene lost 4 bases, with 10 bases spanning the gap. CDR1 is SGHAT, CDR2 FQNNGV, per germline. The CDR3 coding sequence is TGTGCCAGCAGCTTAGTAGTCGGGGGCACTGAAGCTTTCTTT. Amino acid sequence: CASSLVVGGTEAFF.

The genes are TRBV10-3 and TRBJ2-7, with D perhaps TRBD2 (5 bases). CDR1 is ENHRY, CDR2 SYGVKD, per germline. The V end was cut by 3 bases, the J end by 3 bases, with 12 bases between. The CDR3 sequence is 14 residues long. The CDR3 sequence is CAISDLNSVYEQYF. The CDR3 DNA reads TGTGCCATCAGTGATCTGAATAGCGTCTACGAGCAGTACTTC.

V is TRBV28 and J is TRBJ1-5, with 7 bases fitting TRBD1. This CDR3 region has 15 residues. V shed 3 bases, J shed 8 bases, and the junction held 10 bases outside the gene matches. The germline CDR1 and CDR2 sequences are MDHEN and SYDVKM. The CDR3 nucleotides are TGTGCCAGCAGTTTTTCGACAGGGTATAGGAAGCCCCAGCATTTT. It encodes CASSFSTGYRKPQHF.

CDR3 in DNA: TGTGCCAGCAGCCTCCTGACAGGGGGCGTGGACACTGAAGCTTTCTTT. Its translation: CASSLLTGGVDTEAFF. The V and J genes are TRBV7-9 and TRBJ1-1, with 10 nucleotides matching TRBD1. Trimming at V came to 5 bases and at J to 3 bases, leaving 9 bases not matched to a gene. The CDR3 runs 16 residues. CDR1 SEHNR and CDR2 FQNEAQ come from the germline V gene (reference sequence). Supplemented by reference TRBV7-9 and TRBJ1-1, the full variable domain reads DTGVSQNPRHKITKRGQNVTFRCDPISEHNRLYWYRQTLGQGPEFLTYFQNEAQLEKSRLLSDRFSAERPKGSFSTLEIQRTEQGDSAMYLCASSLLTGGVDTEAFFGQGTRLTVV.

The chain uses TRBV7-2 and TRBJ2-5, with a possible D match to TRBD1 (6 bases). Germline lookup yields CDR1 SGHTA and CDR2 FQGNSA. The CDR3 has 14 amino acids. The germline V and J ends were trimmed by 5 bases and 2 bases, with 12 bases remaining between them. This CDR3 is CASSPGQPQETQYF. As DNA, the CDR3 is TGTGCCAGCAGCCCAGGACAGCCGCAAGAGACCCAGTACTTC.

The rearrangement links TRBV7-8 to TRBJ2-5; D might be TRBD2 (6 bases). Trimming shortened V by 0 bases and J by 2 bases, and 13 bases separated the two germline ends. Germline CDR1 reads SGHVS; CDR2 reads FQNEAQ. CDR3 length equals 16 residues. In DNA, the CDR3 is TGTGCCAGCAGCTTAGCTGGGGGGTTGTTACAAGAGACCCAGTACTTC. Protein product: CASSLAGGLLQETQYF.

The V call is TRBV27, the J call TRBJ1-1; no clear D gene. The CDR3 is made up of 14 amino acids. The V end lost 0 bases, the J end lost 3 bases, and 8 bases lay between the germline ends. The germline V gene has CDR1 MNHEY and CDR2 SMNVEV (reference sequence). The DNA for the CDR3 is TGTGCCAGCAGTTTATCTACCGGAGACACTGAAGCTTTCTTT. Translating it yields CASSLSTGDTEAFF.

The V gene is TRBV27, the J gene TRBJ2-4; 7 positions agree with TRBD1. The CDR3 extends over 15 amino acids. Germline assignment: CDR1 MNHEY and CDR2 SMNVEV (reference sequence). V was pared by 6 bases and J by 10 bases, with 15 bases of the junction left unmatched. The CDR3 region is CASSGIATGRRIQYF. CDR3 nucleotides: TGTGCCAGCAGCGGAATCGCGACAGGGAGAAGGATTCAGTACTTC.